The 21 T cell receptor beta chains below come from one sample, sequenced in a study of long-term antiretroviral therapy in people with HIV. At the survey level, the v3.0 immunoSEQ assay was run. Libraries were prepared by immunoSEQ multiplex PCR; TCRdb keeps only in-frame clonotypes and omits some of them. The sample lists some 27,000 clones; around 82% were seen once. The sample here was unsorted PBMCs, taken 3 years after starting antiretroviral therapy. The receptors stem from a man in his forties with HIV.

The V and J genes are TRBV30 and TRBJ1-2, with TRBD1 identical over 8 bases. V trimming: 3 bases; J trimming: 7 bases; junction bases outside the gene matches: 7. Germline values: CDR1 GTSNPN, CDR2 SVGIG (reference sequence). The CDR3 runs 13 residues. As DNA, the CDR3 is TGTGCCTGGAGGGCACAGGGGGGGATTGGCTACACCTTC. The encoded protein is CAWRAQGGIGYTF.

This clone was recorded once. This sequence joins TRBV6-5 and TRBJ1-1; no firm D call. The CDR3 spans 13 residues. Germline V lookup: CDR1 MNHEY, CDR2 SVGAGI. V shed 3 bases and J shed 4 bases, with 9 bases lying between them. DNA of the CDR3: TGTGCCAGCAGTTATTCAACAATCACTGAAGCTTTCTTT. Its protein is CASSYSTITEAFF.

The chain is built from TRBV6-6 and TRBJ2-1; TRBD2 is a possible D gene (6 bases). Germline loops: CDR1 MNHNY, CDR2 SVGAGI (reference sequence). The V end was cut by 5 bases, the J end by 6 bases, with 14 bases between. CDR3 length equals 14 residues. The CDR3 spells CASSHREFSNEQFF. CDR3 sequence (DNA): TGTGCCAGCAGTCACCGGGAGTTCAGCAATGAGCAGTTCTTC.

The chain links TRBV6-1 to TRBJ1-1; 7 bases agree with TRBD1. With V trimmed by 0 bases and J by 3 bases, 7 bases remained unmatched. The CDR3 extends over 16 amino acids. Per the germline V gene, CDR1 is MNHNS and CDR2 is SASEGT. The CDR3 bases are TGTGCCAGCAGTGAAGCCTTTAGACAGGGTGACACTGAAGCTTTCTTT. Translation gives CASSEAFRQGDTEAFF.

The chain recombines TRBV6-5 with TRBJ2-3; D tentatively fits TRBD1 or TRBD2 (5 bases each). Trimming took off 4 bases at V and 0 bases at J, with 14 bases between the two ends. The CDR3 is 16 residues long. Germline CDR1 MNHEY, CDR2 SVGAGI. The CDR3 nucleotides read TGTGCCAGCAGTTCTCGAGGGGCCGTTAGCACAGATACGCAGTATTTT. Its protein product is CASSSRGAVSTDTQYF.

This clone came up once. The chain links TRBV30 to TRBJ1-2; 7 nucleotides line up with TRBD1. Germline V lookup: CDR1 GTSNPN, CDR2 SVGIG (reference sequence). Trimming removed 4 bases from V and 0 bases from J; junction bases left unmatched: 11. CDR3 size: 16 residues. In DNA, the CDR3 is TGTGCCTGGACCCCAGACAGGGCCGTATCTAACTATGGCTACACCTTC. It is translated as CAWTPDRAVSNYGYTF.

The CDR3 reads CASSLQLADSGNTIYF. The CDR3 bases are TGTGCCAGCAGCTTACAATTGGCAGACTCTGGAAACACCATATATTTT. The chain combines TRBV7-8 with TRBJ1-3; D is undetermined. Germline CDR1 reads SGHVS; CDR2 reads FQNEAQ. This CDR3 spans 16 amino acids. The V end was cut by 2 bases, the J end by 0 bases, with 11 bases between.

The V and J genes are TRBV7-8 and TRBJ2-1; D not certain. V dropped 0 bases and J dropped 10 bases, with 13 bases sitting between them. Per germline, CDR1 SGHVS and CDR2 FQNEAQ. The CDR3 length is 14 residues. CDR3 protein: CASSLAGIVWEQFF. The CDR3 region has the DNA TGTGCCAGCAGCTTAGCAGGCATCGTTTGGGAGCAGTTCTTC.

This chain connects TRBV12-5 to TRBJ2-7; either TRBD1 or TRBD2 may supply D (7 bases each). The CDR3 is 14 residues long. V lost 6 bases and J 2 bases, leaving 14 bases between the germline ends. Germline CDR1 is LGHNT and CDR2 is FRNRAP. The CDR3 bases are TGTGCTAGTGGCCTGGGAGGGGGCCCCTACGAGCAGTACTTC. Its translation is CASGLGGGPYEQYF.

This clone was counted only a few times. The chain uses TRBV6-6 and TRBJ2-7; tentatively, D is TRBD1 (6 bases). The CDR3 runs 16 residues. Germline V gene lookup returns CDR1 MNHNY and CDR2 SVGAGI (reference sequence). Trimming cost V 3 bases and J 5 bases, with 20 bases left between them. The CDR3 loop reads CASSYLQGPIPDEQYF. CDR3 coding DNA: TGTGCCAGCAGTTATCTTCAGGGGCCCATCCCCGACGAGCAGTACTTC.

In nucleotides, the CDR3 is TGTGCCAGCAGCCCATTAGGGGTGAATACGCAGTATTTT. This codes for CASSPLGVNTQYF. The rearrangement uses TRBV5-6 and TRBJ2-3; D is perhaps TRBD1 (5 bases). CDR3 length equals 13 residues. Germline-derived CDR1 and CDR2 are SGHDT and YYEEEE. V was cut by 4 bases and J by 7 bases, with 13 bases left in between.

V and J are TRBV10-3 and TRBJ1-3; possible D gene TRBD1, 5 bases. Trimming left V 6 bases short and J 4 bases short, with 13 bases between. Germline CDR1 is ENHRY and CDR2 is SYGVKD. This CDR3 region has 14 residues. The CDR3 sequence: CAISPSGTGNTIYF. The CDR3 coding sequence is TGTGCCATCAGCCCTTCCGGGACGGGAAACACCATATATTTT.

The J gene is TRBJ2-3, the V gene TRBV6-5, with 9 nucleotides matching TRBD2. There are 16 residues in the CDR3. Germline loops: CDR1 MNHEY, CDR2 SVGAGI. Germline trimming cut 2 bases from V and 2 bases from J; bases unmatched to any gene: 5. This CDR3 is CASSYISGSATDTQYF. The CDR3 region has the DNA TGTGCCAGCAGTTACATTAGCGGGAGTGCCACAGATACGCAGTATTTT.

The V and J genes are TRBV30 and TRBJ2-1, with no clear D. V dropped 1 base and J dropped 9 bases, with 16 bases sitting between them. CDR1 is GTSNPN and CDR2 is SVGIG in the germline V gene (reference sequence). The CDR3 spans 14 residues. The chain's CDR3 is CAWSAGFGYGEQFF. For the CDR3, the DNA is TGTGCCTGGAGTGCAGGTTTCGGATATGGTGAGCAGTTCTTC.

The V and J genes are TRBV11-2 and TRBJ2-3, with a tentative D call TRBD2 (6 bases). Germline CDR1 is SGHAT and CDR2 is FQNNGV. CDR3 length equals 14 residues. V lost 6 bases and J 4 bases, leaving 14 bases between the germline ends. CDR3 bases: TGTGCCAGCAGTTTCGATCGGGGGTCAGATACGCAGTATTTT. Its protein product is CASSFDRGSDTQYF.

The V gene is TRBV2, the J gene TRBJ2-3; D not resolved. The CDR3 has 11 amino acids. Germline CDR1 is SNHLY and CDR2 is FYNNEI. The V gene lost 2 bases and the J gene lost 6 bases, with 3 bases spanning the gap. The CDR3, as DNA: TGTGCCAGCAGTGAAATGGATACGCAGTATTTT. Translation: CASSEMDTQYF.

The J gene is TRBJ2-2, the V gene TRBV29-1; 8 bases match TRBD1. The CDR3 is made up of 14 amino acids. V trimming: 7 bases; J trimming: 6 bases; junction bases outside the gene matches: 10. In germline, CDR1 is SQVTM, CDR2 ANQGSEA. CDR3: CSAGRQGWPGELFF. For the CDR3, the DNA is TGCAGCGCTGGAAGACAGGGGTGGCCCGGGGAGCTGTTTTTT.

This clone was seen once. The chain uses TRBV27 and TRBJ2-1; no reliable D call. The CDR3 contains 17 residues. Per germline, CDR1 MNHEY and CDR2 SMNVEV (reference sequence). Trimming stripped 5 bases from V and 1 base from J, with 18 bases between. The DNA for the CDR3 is TGTGCCAGCAGTCCATCCTTTGGGATATTGTCCTACAATGAGCAGTTCTTC. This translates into CASSPSFGILSYNEQFF.

CDR3 coding DNA: TGTGCCAGCAGCTTAGCTACCAGAAACACCATATATTTT. Residues: CASSLATRNTIYF. The rearrangement links TRBV7-2 to TRBJ1-3; D uncertain. V was trimmed by 0 bases and J by 5 bases, leaving 5 bases between them. CDR1 and CDR2 (germline): SGHTA, FQGNSA. The CDR3 extends over 13 amino acids.

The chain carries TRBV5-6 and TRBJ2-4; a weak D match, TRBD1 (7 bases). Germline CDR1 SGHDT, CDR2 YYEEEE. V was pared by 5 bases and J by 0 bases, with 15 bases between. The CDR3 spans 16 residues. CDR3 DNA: TGTGCCAGCAGTCCCCAGGGGGGACTAGCCAAAAACATTCAGTACTTC. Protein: CASSPQGGLAKNIQYF.

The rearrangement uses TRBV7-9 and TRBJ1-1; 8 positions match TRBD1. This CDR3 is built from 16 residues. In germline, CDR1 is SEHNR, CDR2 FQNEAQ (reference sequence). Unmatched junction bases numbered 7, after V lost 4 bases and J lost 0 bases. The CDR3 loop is CASSSRDRIMNTEAFF. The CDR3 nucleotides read TGTGCCAGCAGCTCCCGGGACAGGATTATGAACACTGAAGCTTTCTTT.